The T cell receptor (beta chain) under discussion was sequenced for a study of blood T cells in healthy people across ages (dated by TCRdb to the mid-2010s). Describing the broader study: In model experiments, template switching captured about one uniquely barcoded TCR beta cDNA molecule for every two T cells. The study measured age-related changes in TCR beta repertoire diversity using deep sequencing normalized with unique cDNA molecular identifiers. Donors were grouped into four age groups: young (average roughly 17 years), middle-aged (less than 40), aged (around 60) and long-lived (approximately 78). The study analyzed two additional independent replicas of 1 million unique cDNA reads from the same blood draw for two donors, one aged 18 to 29 and one aged 80 or older. Broad study findings and their caveats: Donor CMV infection status was unknown, potentially confounding age-related changes in expanded clonotypes. Conclusive comparison of naive and antigen-experienced compartments was prevented by the profiling of bulk unsorted PBMCs. As age increased, observed TCR beta diversity per million T cells dropped in a roughly linear way, and a significant reduction was already evident by age around 41. A strong correlation was found between observed TCR beta diversity and the percentage of naive T cells measured by flow cytometry. Compared with the aged group, the long-lived group had more naive CD4+ T cells, fewer expanded clones and increased TCR diversity, suggesting age selection. Estimates of total diversity based on one million sequenced T cells were considered lower bounds and underestimates.

The donors were roughly 39 Caucasian individuals from Russia, aged about 6 to 100 years, who were systemically healthy. Ten milliliters of peripheral blood were drawn from each donor into EDTA-treated Vacutainer tubes. Ficoll-Paque density-gradient centrifugation was used to isolate PBMCs, with at least 7 million obtained per sample. Total RNA was extracted from PBMCs with Trizol reagent, with at least 5.5 micrograms obtained per sample. Naive CD45RAhigh/CD27high T cell percentages were measured by flow cytometry on a PBMC aliquot from every donor. Spanning cysteine to phenylalanine, the CDR3 consists of 18 amino acids. Only CDR3 DNA is held: 54 bases, read in frame from base 1. As encoded in the germline V gene, CDR1 is SGHTA while CDR2 is FQGNSA. Trimming leaves V shorter by 5 bases and J shorter by 2 bases, with the junction holding 12 bases beyond the gene matches. Comments on this clonotype: Its recognized antigen is unknown. No much larger clone is present one base from it, and per-base qualities are unavailable.

The method behind the library was 5' RACE. The sequencer listed for this sample is Illumina HiSeq 2500. A second PCR of roughly 7 to 12 cycles was performed with a sample-barcoded 5' primer and a J-beta primer mix. A unique molecular identifier was introduced onto each TCR beta cDNA molecule by a template-switch 5' adaptor carrying 12 random nucleotides. At least 3 million CDR3-containing paired-end reads were obtained from each sample. First-strand cDNA was synthesized from all RNA with the Mint cDNA synthesis kit, primed by a TRBC-specific oligonucleotide. All cDNA was treated with uracil-DNA glycosylase and then went through a first 18-cycle PCR with the universal primers M1SS and BC2_uni_R. Concerning the study's data processing: Each sample was normalized by randomly selecting 1 million high-quality reads, each carrying a distinct molecular identifier. Reads with shared molecular identifiers were discarded instead of being binned into consensus sequences. MiTCR, set to a Q25 quality threshold and the strictest error-elimination algorithm, was used for CDR3 identification, clonotype clustering and error correction. A nonparametric unseen species model with Euler transformation was used to estimate lower-bound total TCR beta diversity. TCRdb itself trimmed the public reads at Q25 with fastp, ran MiXCR and retained productive beta chains. All rows with the same CDR3 protein become a single entry with the most common DNA and genes. The V and J calls shown here were made by TCRdb, not taken from the authors' results. The sample records hundreds of thousands of distinct CDR3 sequences, approximately 25% of which are singletons. The ten top clones hold 9% to 9.5% of the sample.

These records were also assigned to another study, of T cells of mothers and their children. As that second study puts it: Donors were nine systemically healthy Caucasian individuals: three mothers and their six children. cDNA synthesis used all of the extracted RNA, with around 1.4 ug of RNA in each 15 ul reaction. In the second PCR, sample barcodes and 2-4 random nucleotides were introduced via the M1S primer. Each mother yielded over 8.5 million TCR beta CDR3 reads and each child roughly 2.9 million reads. Thymic selection shapes the output of TCR recombination in a similar way in related and unrelated pairs, and inherited differences have a minor effect. Normalized repertoire overlap was always slightly but never significantly higher in related than unrelated mother-child pairs. With a sensitivity of approximately 92 clones per million clonotypes, no persistent microchimeric T cell clones were detected. To look for features that set related mother-child pairs apart from unrelated individuals, the researchers ran deep NGS to compare the TCR beta repertoires of mothers and children. Mothers averaged 40 +/- 4 years of age and children averaged about 10 +/- 4 years. After adapters were ligated using NEBNext reagents, the libraries underwent 100+100 nt paired-end sequencing on an Illumina HiSeq 2000. Mother and child libraries were prepared a month apart and sequenced in separate runs to prevent cross-contamination. For each donor, between about 500,000 and 2,000,000 distinct TCR beta clonotypes were identified. Naive TCR beta clonotypes were estimated from low-frequency clonotypes matched to each donor's FACS-determined naive share, without sorting.

The chain is made from TRBV7-2 and TRBJ2-2; 9 junctional bases match TRBD2. What was sequenced was blood. The receptor was isolated from a boy aged 10-17 years in good health. The CDR3 region reads CASSRTPGLALNTGELFF. The DNA reads as follows: TGTGCCAGCAGCCGTACCCCAGGACTAGCGCTTAACACCGGGGAGCTGTTTTTT.